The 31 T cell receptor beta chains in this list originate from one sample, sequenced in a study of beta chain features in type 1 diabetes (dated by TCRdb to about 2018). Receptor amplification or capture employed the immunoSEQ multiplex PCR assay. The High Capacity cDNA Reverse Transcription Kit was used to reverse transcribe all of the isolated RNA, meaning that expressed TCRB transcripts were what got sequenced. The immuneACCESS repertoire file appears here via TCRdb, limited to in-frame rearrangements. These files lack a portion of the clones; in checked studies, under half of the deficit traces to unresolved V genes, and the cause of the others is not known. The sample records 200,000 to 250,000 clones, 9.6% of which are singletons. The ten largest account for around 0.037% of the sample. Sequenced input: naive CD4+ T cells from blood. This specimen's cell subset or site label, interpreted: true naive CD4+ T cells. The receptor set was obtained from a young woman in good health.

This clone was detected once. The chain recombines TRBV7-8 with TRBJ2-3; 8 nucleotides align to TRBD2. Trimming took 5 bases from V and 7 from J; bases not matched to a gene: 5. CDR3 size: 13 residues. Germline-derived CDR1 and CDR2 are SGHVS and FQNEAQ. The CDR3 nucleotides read TGTGCCAGCAGCCCGCGGACTAGCAATACGCAGTATTTT. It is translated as CASSPRTSNTQYF.

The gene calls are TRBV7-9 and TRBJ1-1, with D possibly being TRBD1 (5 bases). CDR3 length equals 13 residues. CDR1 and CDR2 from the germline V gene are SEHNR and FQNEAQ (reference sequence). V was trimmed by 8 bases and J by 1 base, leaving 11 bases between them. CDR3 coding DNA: TGTGCCAGCGGCCGCGACAGGAACACTGAAGCTTTCTTT. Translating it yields CASGRDRNTEAFF.

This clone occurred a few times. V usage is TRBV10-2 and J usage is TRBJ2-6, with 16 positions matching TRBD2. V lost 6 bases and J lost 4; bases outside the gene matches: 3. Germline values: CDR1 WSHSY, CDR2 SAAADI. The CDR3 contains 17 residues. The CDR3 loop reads CASRGLAGGAGANVLTF. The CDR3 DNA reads TGCGCCAGCAGGGGACTAGCGGGAGGGGCGGGGGCCAACGTCCTGACTTTC.

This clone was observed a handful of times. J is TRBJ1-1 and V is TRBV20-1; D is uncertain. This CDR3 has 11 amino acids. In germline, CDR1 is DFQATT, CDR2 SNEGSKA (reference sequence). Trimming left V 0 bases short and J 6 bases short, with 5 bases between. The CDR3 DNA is TGCAGTGCTAGAGATCCTGCTGAAGCTTTCTTT. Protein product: CSARDPAEAFF.

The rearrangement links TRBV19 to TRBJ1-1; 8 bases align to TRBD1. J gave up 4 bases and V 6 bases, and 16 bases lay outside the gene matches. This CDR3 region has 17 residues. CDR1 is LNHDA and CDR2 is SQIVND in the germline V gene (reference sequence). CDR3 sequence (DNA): TGTGCCAGTAGCTCCGCCCGATTTGGACAGGGTGGCACTGAAGCTTTCTTT. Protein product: CASSSARFGQGGTEAFF. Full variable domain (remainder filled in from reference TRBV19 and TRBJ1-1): DGGITQSPKYLFRKEGQNVTLSCEQNLNHDAMYWYRQDPGQGLRLIYYSQIVNDFQKGDIAEGYSVSREKKESFPLTVTSAQKNPTAFYLCASSSARFGQGGTEAFFGQGTRLTVV.

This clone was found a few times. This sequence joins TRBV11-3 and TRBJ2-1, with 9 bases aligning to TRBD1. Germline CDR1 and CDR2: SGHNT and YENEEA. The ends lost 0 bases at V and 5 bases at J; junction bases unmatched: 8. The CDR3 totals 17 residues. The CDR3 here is CASSLDVGTGTDNEQFF. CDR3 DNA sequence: TGTGCCAGCAGCTTAGACGTCGGGACAGGGACCGACAATGAGCAGTTCTTC.

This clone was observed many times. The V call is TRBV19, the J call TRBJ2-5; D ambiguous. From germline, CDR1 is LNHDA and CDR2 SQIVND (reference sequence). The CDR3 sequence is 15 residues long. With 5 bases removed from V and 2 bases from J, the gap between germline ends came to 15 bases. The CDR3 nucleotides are TGTGCCAGTAGTCCGAACCGACTGAGTCAAGAGACCCAGTACTTC. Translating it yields CASSPNRLSQETQYF. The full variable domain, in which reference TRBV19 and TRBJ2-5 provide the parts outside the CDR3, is DGGITQSPKYLFRKEGQNVTLSCEQNLNHDAMYWYRQDPGQGLRLIYYSQIVNDFQKGDIAEGYSVSREKKESFPLTVTSAQKNPTAFYLCASSPNRLSQETQYFGPGTRLLVL.

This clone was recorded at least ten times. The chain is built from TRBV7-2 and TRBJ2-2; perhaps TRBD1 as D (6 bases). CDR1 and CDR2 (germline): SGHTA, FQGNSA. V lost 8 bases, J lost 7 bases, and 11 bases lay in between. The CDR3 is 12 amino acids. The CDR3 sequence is CASQQGDGELFF. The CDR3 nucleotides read TGTGCCAGCCAACAGGGTGACGGGGAGCTGTTTTTT.

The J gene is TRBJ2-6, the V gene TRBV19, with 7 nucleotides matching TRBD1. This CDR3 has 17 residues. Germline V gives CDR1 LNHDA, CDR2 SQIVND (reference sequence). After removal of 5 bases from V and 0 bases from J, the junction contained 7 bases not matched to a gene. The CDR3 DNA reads TGTGCCAGTAGTCCTAAGGGACAGACCTCTGGGGCCAACGTCCTGACTTTC. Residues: CASSPKGQTSGANVLTF.

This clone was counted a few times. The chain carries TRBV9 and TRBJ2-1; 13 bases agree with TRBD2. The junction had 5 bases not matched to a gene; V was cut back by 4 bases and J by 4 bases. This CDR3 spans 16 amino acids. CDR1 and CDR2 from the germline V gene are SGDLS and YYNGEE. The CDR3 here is CASSTQGLAGYNEQFF. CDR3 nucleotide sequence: TGTGCCAGCAGCACCCAGGGACTAGCGGGATACAATGAGCAGTTCTTC.

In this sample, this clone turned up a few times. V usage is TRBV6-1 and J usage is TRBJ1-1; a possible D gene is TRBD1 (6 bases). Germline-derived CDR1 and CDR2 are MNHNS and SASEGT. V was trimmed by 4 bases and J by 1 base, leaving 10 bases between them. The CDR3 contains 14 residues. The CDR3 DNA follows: TGTGCCAGCAGTGTCAGGGGCGCGAACACTGAAGCTTTCTTT. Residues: CASSVRGANTEAFF.

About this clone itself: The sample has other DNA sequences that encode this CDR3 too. CDR3 amino acids: CAWSVQGNQPQHF. The CDR3, as DNA: TGTGCCTGGAGTGTACAGGGGAATCAGCCCCAGCATTTT. The chain combines TRBV30 with TRBJ1-5; 7 bases are shared with TRBD1. The CDR3 consists of 13 residues. Germline V CDR1 and CDR2: GTSNPN, SVGIG (reference sequence). V gave up 0 bases and J gave up 4 bases; unmatched junction bases: 0.

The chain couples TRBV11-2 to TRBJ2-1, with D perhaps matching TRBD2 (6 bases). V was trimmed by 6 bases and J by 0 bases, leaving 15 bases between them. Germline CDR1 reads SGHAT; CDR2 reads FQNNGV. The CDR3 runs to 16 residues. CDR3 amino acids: CASSYDLARSYNEQFF. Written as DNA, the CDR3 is TGTGCCAGCAGTTACGATCTAGCGCGCTCCTACAATGAGCAGTTCTTC. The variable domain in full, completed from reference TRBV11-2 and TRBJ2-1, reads EAGVAQSPRYKIIEKRQSVAFWCNPISGHATLYWYQQILGQGPKLLIQFQNNGVVDDSQLPKDRFSAERLKGVDSTLKIQPAKLEDSAVYLCASSYDLARSYNEQFFGPGTRLTVL.

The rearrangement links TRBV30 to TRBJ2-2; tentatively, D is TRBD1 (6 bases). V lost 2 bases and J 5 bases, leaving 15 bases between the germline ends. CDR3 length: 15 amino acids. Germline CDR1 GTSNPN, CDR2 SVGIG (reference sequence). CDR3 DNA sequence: TGTGCCTGGAGTCTGGCAGGGGCTCTGACCGGGGAGCTGTTTTTT. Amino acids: CAWSLAGALTGELFF.

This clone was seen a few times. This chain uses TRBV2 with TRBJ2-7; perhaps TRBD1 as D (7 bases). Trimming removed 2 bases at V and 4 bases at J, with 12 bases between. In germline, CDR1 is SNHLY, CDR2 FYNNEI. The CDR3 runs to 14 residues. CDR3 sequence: CASSEQGGLYEQYF. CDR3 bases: TGTGCCAGCAGTGAACAGGGGGGTTTGTACGAGCAGTACTTC. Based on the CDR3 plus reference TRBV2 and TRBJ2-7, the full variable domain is EPEVTQTPSHQVTQMGQEVILRCVPISNHLYFYWYRQILGQKVEFLVSFYNNEISEKSEIFDDQFSVERPDGSNFTLKIRSTKLEDSAMYFCASSEQGGLYEQYFGPGTRLTVT.

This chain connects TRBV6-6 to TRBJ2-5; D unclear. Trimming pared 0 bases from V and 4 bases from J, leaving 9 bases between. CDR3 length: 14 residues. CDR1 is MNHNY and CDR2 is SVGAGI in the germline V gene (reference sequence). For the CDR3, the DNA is TGTGCCAGCAGTTACTCGACGGGTCGAGAGACCCAGTACTTC. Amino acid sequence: CASSYSTGRETQYF.

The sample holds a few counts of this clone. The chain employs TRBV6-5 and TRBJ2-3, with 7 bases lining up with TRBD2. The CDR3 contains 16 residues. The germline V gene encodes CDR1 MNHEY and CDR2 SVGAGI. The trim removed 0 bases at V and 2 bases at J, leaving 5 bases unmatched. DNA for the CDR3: TGTGCCAGCAGTTACTCCAGACTAGCAGTCACAGATACGCAGTATTTT. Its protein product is CASSYSRLAVTDTQYF.

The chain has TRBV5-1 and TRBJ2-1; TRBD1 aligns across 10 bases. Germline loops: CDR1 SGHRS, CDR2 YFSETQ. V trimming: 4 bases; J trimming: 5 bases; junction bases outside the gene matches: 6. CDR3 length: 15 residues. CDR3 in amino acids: CASSPSGQGNNEQFF. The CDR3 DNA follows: TGCGCCAGCAGCCCGTCGGGACAGGGGAACAATGAGCAGTTCTTC. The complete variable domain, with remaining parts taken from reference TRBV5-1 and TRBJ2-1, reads KAGVTQTPRYLIKTRGQQVTLSCSPISGHRSVSWYQQTPGQGLQFLFEYFSETQRNKGNFPGRFSGRQFSNSRSEMNVSTLELGDSALYLCASSPSGQGNNEQFFGPGTRLTVL.

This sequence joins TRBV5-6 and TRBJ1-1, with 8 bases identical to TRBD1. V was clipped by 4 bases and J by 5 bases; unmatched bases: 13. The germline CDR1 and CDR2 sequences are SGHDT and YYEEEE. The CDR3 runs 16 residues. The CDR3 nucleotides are TGTGCCAGCAGCCCCCGGGGGACAGGCTTTCTGACTGAAGCTTTCTTT. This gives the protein CASSPRGTGFLTEAFF.

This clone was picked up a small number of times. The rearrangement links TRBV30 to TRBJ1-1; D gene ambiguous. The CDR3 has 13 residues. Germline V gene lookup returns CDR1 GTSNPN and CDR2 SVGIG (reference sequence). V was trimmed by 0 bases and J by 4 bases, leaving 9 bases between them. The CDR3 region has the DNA TGTGCCTGGAGTGTGCGGCTTTCCACTGAAGCTTTCTTT. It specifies CAWSVRLSTEAFF.

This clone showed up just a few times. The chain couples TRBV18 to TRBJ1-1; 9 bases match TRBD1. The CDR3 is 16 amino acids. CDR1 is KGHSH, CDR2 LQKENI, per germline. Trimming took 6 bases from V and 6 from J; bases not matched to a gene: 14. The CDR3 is CASSLQIGTGFPEAFF. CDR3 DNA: TGTGCCAGCTCTCTCCAGATCGGGACAGGGTTCCCTGAAGCTTTCTTT.

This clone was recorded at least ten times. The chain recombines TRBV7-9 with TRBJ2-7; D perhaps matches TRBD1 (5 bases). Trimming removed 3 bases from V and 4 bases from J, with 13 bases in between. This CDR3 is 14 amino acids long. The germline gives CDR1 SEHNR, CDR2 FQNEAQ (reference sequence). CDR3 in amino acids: CASSFAQGSYEQYF. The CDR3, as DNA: TGTGCCAGCAGCTTCGCTCAGGGCTCATACGAGCAGTACTTC.

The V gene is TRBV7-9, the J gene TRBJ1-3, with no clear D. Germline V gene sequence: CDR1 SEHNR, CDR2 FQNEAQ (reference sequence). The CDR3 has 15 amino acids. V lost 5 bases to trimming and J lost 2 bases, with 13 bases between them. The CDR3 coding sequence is TGTGCCAGCAGCCAAGATACCCAGACTGGAAACACCATATATTTT. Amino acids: CASSQDTQTGNTIYF.

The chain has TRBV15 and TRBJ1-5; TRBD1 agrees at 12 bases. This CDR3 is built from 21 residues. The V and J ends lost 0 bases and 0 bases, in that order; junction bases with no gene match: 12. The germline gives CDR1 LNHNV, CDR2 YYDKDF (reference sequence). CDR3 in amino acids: CATSRDHSPGQGAYSNQPQHF. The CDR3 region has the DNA TGTGCCACCAGCAGAGACCATTCTCCGGGACAGGGGGCGTATAGCAATCAGCCCCAGCATTTT.

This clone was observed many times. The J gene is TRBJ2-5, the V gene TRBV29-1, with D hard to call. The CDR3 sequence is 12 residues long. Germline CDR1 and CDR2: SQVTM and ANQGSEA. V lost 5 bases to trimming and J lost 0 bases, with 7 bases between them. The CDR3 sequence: CSVSEYQETQYF. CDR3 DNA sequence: TGCAGCGTTAGCGAGTACCAAGAGACCCAGTACTTC. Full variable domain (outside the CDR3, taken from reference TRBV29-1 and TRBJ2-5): SAVISQKPSRDICQRGTSLTIQCQVDSQVTMMFWYRQQPGQSLTLIATANQGSEATYESGFVIDKFPISRPNLTFSTLTVSNMSPEDSSIYLCSVSEYQETQYFGPGTRLLVL.

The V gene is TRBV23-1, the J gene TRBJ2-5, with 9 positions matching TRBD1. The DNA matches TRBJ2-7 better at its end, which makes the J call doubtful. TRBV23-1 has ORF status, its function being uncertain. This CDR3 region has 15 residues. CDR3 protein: CASSQDRGLPYEQYF. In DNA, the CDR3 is TGCGCCAGCAGTCAGGACAGGGGACTTCCCTACGAGCAGTACTTC.

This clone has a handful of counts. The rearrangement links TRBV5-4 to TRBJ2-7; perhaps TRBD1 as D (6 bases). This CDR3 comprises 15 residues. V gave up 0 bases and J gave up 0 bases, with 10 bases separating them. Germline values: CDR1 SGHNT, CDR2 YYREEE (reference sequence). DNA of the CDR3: TGTGCCAGCAGCTTGGGACAGGCCAGCTCCTACGAGCAGTACTTC. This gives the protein CASSLGQASSYEQYF.

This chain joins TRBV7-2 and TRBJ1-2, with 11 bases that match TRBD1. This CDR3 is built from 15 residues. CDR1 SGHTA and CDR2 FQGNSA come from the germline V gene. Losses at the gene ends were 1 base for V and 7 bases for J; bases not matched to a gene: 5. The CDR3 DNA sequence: TGTGCCAGCAGCTTAGAGGGACAGGGGGAGGTTGGCTACACCTTC. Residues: CASSLEGQGEVGYTF.

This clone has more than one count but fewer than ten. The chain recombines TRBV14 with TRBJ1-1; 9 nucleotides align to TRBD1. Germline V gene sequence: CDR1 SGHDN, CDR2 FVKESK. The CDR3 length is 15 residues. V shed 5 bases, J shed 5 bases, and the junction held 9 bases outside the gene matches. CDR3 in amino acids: CASSELPTGGTEAFF. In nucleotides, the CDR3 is TGTGCCAGCAGCGAACTCCCGACAGGGGGAACTGAAGCTTTCTTT.

CDR3 sequence (DNA): TGTGCCAGTAGCACCCAGGCCAGCTCCTACAATGAGCAGTTCTTC. Its translation: CASSTQASSYNEQFF. V and J are TRBV19 and TRBJ2-1; D remains unclear. Germline CDR1 is LNHDA and CDR2 is SQIVND (reference sequence). The CDR3 is made up of 15 amino acids. The ends were cut back, 6 bases at V and 0 bases at J, with 12 bases in the middle.

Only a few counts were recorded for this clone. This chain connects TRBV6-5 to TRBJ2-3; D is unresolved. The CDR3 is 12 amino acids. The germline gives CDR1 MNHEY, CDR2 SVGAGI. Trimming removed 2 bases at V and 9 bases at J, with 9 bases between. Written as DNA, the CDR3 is TGTGCCAGCAGTTACCCACGCGGCACGCAGTATTTT. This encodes CASSYPRGTQYF.